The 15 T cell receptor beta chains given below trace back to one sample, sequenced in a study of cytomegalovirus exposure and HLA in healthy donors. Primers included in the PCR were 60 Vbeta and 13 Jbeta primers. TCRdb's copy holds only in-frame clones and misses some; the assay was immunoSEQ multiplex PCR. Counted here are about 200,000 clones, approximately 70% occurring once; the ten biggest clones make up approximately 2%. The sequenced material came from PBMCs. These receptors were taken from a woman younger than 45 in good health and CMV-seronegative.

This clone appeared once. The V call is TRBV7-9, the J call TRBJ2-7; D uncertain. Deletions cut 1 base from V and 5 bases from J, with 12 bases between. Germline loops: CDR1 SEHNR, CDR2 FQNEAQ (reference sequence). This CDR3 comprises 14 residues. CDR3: CASSLDPLGDEQYF. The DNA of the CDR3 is TGTGCCAGCAGCTTAGACCCGCTGGGCGACGAGCAGTACTTC. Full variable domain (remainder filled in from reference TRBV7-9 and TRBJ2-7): DTGVSQNPRHKITKRGQNVTFRCDPISEHNRLYWYRQTLGQGPEFLTYFQNEAQLEKSRLLSDRFSAERPKGSFSTLEIQRTEQGDSAMYLCASSLDPLGDEQYFGPGTRLTVT.

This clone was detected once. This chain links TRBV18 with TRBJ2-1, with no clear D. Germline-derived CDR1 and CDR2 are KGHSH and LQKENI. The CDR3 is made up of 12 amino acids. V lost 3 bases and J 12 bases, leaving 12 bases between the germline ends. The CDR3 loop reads CASSPSGFGQFF. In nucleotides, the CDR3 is TGTGCCAGCTCACCTTCTGGTTTCGGGCAGTTCTTC.

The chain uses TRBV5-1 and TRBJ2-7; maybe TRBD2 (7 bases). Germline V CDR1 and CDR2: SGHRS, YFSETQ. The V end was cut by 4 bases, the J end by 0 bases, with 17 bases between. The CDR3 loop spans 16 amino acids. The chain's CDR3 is CASSPGGRSGSYEQYF. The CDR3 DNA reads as TGCGCCAGCAGCCCGGGGGGCCGAAGTGGCTCCTACGAGCAGTACTTC.

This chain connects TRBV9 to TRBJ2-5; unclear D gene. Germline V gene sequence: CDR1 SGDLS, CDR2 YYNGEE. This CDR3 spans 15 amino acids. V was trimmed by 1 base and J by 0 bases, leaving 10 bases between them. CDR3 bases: TGTGCCAGCAGCGTACTTCCAGACTACCAAGAGACCCAGTACTTC. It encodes CASSVLPDYQETQYF. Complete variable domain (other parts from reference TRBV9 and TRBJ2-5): DSGVTQTPKHLITATGQRVTLRCSPRSGDLSVYWYQQSLDQGLQFLIQYYNGEERAKGNILERFSAQQFPDLHSELNLSSLELGDSALYFCASSVLPDYQETQYFGPGTRLLVL.

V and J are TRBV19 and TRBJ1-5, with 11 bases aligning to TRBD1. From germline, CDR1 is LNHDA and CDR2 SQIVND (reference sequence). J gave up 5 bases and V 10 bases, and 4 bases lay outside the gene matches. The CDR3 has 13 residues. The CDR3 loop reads CATRDRGDQPQHF. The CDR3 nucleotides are TGTGCCACCAGGGACAGGGGGGATCAGCCCCAGCATTTT.

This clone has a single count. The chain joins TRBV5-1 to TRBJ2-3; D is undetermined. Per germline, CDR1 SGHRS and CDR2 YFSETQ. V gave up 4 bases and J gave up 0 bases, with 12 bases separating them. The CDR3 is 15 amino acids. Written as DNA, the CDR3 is TGCGCCAGCAGCCCATCTTGGGCCAGCACAGATACGCAGTATTTT. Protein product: CASSPSWASTDTQYF.

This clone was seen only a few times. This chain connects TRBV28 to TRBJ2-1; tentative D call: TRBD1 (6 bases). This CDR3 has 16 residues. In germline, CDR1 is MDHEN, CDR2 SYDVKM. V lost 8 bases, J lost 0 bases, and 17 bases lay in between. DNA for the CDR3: TGTGCCAGCCAACCCCGGGGCAGGGGCTCCTACAATGAGCAGTTCTTC. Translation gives CASQPRGRGSYNEQFF.

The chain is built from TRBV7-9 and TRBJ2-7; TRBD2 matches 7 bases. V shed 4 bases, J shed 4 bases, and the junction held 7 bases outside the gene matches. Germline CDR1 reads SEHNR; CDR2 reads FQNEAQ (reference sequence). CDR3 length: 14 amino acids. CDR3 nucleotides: TGTGCCAGCAGCTCCTGGACTAGTCTATACGAGCAGTACTTC. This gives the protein CASSSWTSLYEQYF.

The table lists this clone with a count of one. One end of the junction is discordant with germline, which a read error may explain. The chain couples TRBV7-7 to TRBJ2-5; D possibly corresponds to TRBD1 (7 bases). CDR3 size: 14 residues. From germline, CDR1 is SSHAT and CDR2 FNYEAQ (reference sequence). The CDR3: CASSLGAGGETQYF. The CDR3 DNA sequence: TGTGCTAGCAGCTTAGGTGCAGGGGGGGAGACCCAGTACTTC.

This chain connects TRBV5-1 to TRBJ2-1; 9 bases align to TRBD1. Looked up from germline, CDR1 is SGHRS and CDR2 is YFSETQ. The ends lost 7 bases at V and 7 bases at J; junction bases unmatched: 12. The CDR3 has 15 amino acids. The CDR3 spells CASGGQGQGMNEQFF. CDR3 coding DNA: TGCGCCAGCGGGGGTCAGGGACAGGGTATGAATGAGCAGTTCTTC.

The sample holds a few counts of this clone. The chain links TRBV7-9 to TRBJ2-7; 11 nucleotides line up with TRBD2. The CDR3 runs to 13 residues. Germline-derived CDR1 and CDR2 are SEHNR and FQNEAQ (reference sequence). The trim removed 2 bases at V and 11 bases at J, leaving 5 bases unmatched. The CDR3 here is CASSLSTSGSKYF. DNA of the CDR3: TGTGCCAGCAGCTTATCAACTAGCGGGAGTAAGTACTTC.

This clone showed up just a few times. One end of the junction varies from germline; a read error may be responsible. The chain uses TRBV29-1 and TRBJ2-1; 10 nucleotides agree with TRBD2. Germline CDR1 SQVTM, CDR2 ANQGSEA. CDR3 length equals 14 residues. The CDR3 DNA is TGCAGCGTCGCAGCGGGAGGGACGTACAATGGGCAGTTCTTC. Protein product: CSVAAGGTYNGQFF.

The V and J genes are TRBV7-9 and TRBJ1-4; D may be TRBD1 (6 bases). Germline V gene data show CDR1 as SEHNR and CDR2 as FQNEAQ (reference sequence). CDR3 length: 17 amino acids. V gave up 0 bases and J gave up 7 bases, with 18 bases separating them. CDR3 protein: CASSLAEHRDWGEKLFF. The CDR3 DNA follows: TGTGCCAGCAGCTTAGCAGAGCACAGGGATTGGGGTGAAAAACTGTTTTTT.

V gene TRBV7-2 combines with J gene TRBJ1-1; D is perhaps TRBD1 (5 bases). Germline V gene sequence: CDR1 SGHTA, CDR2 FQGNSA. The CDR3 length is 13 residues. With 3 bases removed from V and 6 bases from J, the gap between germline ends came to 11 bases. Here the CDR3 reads CASSFGGTAEAFF. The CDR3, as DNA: TGTGCCAGCAGCTTTGGGGGGACCGCTGAAGCTTTCTTT.

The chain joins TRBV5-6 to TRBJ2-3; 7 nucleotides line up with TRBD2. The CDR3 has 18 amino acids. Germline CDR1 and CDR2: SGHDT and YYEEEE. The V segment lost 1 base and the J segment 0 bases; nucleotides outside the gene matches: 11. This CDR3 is CASSLFGLADSSTDTQYF. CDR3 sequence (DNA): TGTGCCAGCAGCTTGTTCGGGCTAGCGGATTCTAGCACAGATACGCAGTATTTT.